Included here is one T cell receptor (beta chain) sequence, with context. Clones were sequenced by immunoSEQ multiplex PCR, and TCRdb holds only the in-frame ones, with some missing. The table shows around 250,000 clones, with approximately 84% occurring only once. This record comes from a study of blood T cell repertoires in COVID-19. Turning to the study itself: Acute and convalescent COVID-19 samples came from the United States, Italy and Spain. The cDNA or gDNA used as material had been derived from T cells, B-cell-depleted T cells, or PBMCs.

In terms of age and location, participants ranged from about 18 to 100 years and lived in under 30 US areas. In assigning cohorts, the study relied on participant-reported clinical history. CDR1 and CDR2 (germline): LGHDT, YNNKEL (reference sequence). The CDR3 is made up of 14 amino acids. The V and J ends lost 4 bases and 5 bases respectively, with 14 bases between them. This TCR derives from a man between 40 and 49 years old who had recovered from COVID-19. V is TRBV3-1 (or the pseudogene TRBV3-2) and J is TRBJ1-1; D is unclear. Sample: PBMCs or T cells enriched from blood (not recorded which). CDR3 protein: CASSPRSSGTEAFF. CDR3 nucleotides: TGTGCCAGCAGCCCGCGAAGCTCGGGGACTGAAGCTTTCTTT.